The clone carrying this TCR beta chain appeared many times. The antigen is not known. Noted time point: newly diagnosed GD, antithyroid drugs for less than 3 months. PBMC RNA served as the TCR library source. This sample is part of a study of regulatory T cells in long-lasting Graves disease. Overall study results and limits: Among the persistent patients, 2,500 to 3,000 public clonotypes were shared, more than the approximately 1,000 shared among new patients. Rather than thyroid tissue, only peripheral blood underwent study.

Combining iRepertoire HTBI primers with Arm-PCR of CDR3 regions, the authors built TCR beta libraries. TCRdb redid the calling of the multiplex PCR reads with MiXCR, one entry per CDR3 protein. Among roughly 380,000 distinct CDR3 sequences listed, 16% were seen once. V dropped 0 bases and J dropped 4 bases, with 7 bases sitting between them. Per germline, CDR1 DFQATT and CDR2 SNEGSKA (reference sequence). This CDR3 is 13 amino acids long. A further study also used this sample, focusing on T cells in Graves' hyperthyroidism and ophthalmopathy.

The receptor was isolated from a man aged 40-49 years with Graves disease. This rearrangement joins TRBV20-1 to TRBJ1-5; tentative D call: TRBD1 (5 bases). The sample here was peripheral blood mononuclear cells (PBMCs), taken at new diagnosis, from a patient treated with antithyroid drugs. Written as DNA, the CDR3 is TGCAGTGCTAGAGAGGGGCCGAATCAGCCCCAGCATTTT. Residues: CSAREGPNQPQHF.